Listed here are 10 T cell receptor beta chains from one sample, sequenced in a study of T cells after yellow fever vaccination. MiXCR, run by TCRdb on the 5' RACE reads, gives a single entry per CDR3 protein. The table lists roughly 520,000 distinct CDR3 sequences, around a fifth of them singletons. The sequencing used PBMCs, collected roughly 23 days after the first yellow fever vaccination. Every receptor here comes from a man between 18 and 29 years old who received the YFV17D yellow fever vaccine.

With respect to this clonotype: A much bigger clone sits one base away, suggesting this may be a read error. J is TRBJ1-3 and V is TRBV20-1, with D perhaps matching TRBD1 (5 bases). The CDR3 spans 13 residues. The germline V gene encodes CDR1 DFQATT and CDR2 SNEGSKA (reference sequence). V lost 6 bases, J lost 0 bases, and 9 bases lay in between. The CDR3 region has the DNA TGCAGTGCCGGGGGGAGCTCTGGAAACACCATATATTTT. Translating it yields CSAGGSSGNTIYF.

The sample holds a few counts of this clonotype. The CDR3 region has the DNA TGTGCCAGCAGCGGAGGGGACCGGCCTTCGGGCTACACCTTC. Translated: CASSGGDRPSGYTF. The chain links TRBV9 to TRBJ1-2, with a possible D match to TRBD1 (5 bases). The CDR3 is 14 residues long. V lost 3 bases to trimming and J lost 8 bases, with 17 bases between them. In germline, CDR1 is SGDLS, CDR2 YYNGEE.

This clonotype was seen a handful of times. This sequence joins TRBV7-9 and TRBJ2-6, with TRBD1 matching over 11 bases. CDR1 is SEHNR, CDR2 FQNEAQ, per germline (reference sequence). Trimming cost V 7 bases and J 4 bases; bases outside gene matches: 9. The CDR3 is 17 residues long. The DNA of the CDR3 is TGTGCCAGCACCGGACAGGGGGCGGCCTCCGGGGCCAACGTCCTGACTTTC. It specifies CASTGQGAASGANVLTF.

There are a few counts of this clonotype. The chain carries TRBV3-1 and TRBJ2-2; the D is unclear. This CDR3 spans 14 amino acids. Trimming shortened V by 1 base and J by 7 bases, and 10 bases separated the two germline ends. The germline gives CDR1 LGHDT, CDR2 YNNKEL (reference sequence). As DNA, the CDR3 is TGTGCCAGCAGCCAAGGTCACGGTTACGGGGAGCTGTTTTTT. It specifies CASSQGHGYGELFF.

The sample holds a few counts of this clonotype. The genes are TRBV5-8 and TRBJ2-7; tentatively, D is TRBD1 or TRBD2 (5 bases each). The CDR3 extends over 13 amino acids. Germline V CDR1 and CDR2: SGHTS, YDEGEE. Trimming left V 4 bases short and J 2 bases short, with 10 bases between. The CDR3 region is CASSMGRPYEQYV. The CDR3 coding sequence is TGTGCCAGCAGCATGGGACGGCCCTACGAGCAGTACGTC.

The gene calls are TRBV28 and TRBJ1-4; D call uncertain. Germline V gene lookup returns CDR1 MDHEN and CDR2 SYDVKM. This CDR3 has 13 amino acids. V shed 6 bases and J shed 8 bases, with 13 bases lying between them. CDR3 nucleotide sequence: TGTGCCAGCAGACAAGACGTGAGGGAAAAACTGTTTTTT. It yields the protein CASRQDVREKLFF.

V usage is TRBV7-2 and J usage is TRBJ1-2; D remains unclear. Germline-derived CDR1 and CDR2 are SGHTA and FQGNSA. The CDR3 consists of 13 residues. The V end was cut by 1 base, the J end by 7 bases, with 10 bases between. CDR3 loop: CASSLDWSGGYTF. CDR3 bases: TGTGCCAGCAGCTTAGACTGGAGTGGTGGCTACACCTTC.

About this clonotype: One junction end disagrees with the germline gene, perhaps due to a read error. The chain combines TRBV7-9 with TRBJ1-2; D is uncertain. Per the germline V gene, CDR1 is SEHNR and CDR2 is FQNEAQ (reference sequence). The CDR3 is 15 amino acids. DNA of the CDR3: TGTGCCAGCACCTTACTTGGAGTTCCCCAGGATGGCTACACCTTC. It translates to CASTLLGVPQDGYTF.

The chain uses TRBV20-1 and TRBJ2-4; 8 nucleotides line up with TRBD1. This CDR3 is built from 18 residues. In germline, CDR1 is DFQATT, CDR2 SNEGSKA (reference sequence). After removal of 2 bases from V and 0 bases from J, the junction contained 12 bases not matched to a gene. DNA of the CDR3: TGCAGTGCTAGACCCTCCCAAGGGCAGGGGGCAGCCAAAAACATTCAGTACTTC. It translates to CSARPSQGQGAAKNIQYF.

This clonotype was observed a handful of times. The gene calls are TRBV7-2 and TRBJ2-1, with TRBD1 matching 9 bases. The J segment lost 15 bases and the V segment lost 5 bases, leaving 5 bases of the junction unmatched. CDR1 SGHTA and CDR2 FQGNSA come from the germline V gene. The CDR3 extends over 11 amino acids. The CDR3 reads CASSPGTGPFF. CDR3 sequence (DNA): TGTGCCAGCAGCCCCGGGACAGGGCCGTTCTTC.